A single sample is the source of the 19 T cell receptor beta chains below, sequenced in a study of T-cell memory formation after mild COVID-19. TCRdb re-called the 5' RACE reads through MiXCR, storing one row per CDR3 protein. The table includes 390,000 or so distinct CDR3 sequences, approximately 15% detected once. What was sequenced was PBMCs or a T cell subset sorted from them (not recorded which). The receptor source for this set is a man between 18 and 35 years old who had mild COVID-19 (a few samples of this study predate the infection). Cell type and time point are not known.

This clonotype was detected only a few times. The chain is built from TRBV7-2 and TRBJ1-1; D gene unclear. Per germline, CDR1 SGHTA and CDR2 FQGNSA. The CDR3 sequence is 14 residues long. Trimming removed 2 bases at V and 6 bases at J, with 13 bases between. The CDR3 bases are TGTGCCAGCAGCTTAAACAGCCTGTGGGCTGAAGCTTTCTTT. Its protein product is CASSLNSLWAEAFF.

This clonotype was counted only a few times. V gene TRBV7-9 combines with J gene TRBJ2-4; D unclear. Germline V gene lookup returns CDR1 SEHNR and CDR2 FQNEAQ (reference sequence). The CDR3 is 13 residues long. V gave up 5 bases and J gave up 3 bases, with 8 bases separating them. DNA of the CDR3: TGTGCCAGCAGCGACACACGCAAAAACATTCAGTACTTC. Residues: CASSDTRKNIQYF.

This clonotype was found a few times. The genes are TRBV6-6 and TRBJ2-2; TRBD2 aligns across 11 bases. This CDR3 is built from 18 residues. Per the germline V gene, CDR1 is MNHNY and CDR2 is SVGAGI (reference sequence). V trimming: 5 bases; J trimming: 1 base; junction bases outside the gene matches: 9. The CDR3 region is CASSPRGSGGGNTGELFF. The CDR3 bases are TGTGCCAGCAGTCCCCGGGGTAGCGGGGGGGGGAACACCGGGGAGCTGTTTTTT.

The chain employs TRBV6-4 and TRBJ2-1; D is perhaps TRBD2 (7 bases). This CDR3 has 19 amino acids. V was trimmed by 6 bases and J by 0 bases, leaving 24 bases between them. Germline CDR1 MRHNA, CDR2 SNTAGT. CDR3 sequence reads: CASSPGGAGAASSYNEQFF. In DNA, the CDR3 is TGTGCCAGCAGCCCCGGTGGGGCGGGGGCCGCGAGCTCCTACAATGAGCAGTTCTTC.

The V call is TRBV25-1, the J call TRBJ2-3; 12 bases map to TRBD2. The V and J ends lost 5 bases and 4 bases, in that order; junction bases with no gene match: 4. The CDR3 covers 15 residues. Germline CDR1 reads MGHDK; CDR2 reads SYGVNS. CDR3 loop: CASSLLAGGSDTQYF. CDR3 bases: TGTGCCAGCAGTCTGCTAGCGGGGGGGTCAGATACGCAGTATTTT.

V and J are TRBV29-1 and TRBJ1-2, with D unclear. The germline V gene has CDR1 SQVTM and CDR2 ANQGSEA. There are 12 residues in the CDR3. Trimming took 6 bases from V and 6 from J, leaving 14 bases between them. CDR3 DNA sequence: TGCAGCGTCGCGGGGAGGGAGCATGGCTACACCTTC. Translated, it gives CSVAGREHGYTF.

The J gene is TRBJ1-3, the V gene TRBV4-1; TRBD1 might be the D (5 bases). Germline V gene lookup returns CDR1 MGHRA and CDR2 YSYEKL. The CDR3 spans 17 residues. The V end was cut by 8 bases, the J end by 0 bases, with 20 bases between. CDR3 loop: CASCLSPGPTSGNTIYF. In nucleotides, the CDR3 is TGCGCCAGCTGCCTATCCCCGGGACCGACCTCTGGAAACACCATATATTTT.

CDR3 DNA sequence: TGTGCCAGCAGAGAAGGGGGTAGAAGCAATCAGCCCCAGCATTTT. Its protein product is CASREGGRSNQPQHF. The rearrangement links TRBV6-2 or TRBV6-3 to TRBJ1-5, with TRBD1 as a possible D gene (6 bases). Germline CDR1 reads MNHEY; CDR2 reads SVGEGT. The CDR3 is made up of 15 amino acids. Trimming took 6 bases from V and 1 from J, leaving 13 bases between them.

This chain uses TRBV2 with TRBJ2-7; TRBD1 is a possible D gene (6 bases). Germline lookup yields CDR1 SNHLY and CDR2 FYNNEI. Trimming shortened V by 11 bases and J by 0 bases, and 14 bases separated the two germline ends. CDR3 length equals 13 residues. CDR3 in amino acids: CAGAGRGSYEQYF. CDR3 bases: TGTGCCGGGGCGGGCAGGGGCTCCTACGAGCAGTACTTC. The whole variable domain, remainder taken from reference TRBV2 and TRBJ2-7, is EPEVTQTPSHQVTQMGQEVILRCVPISNHLYFYWYRQILGQKVEFLVSFYNNEISEKSEIFDDQFSVERPDGSNFTLKIRSTKLEDSAMYFCAGAGRGSYEQYFGPGTRLTVT.

Here the CDR3 DNA reads TGCAGTCTTCTTCAGGGCCAAGAGACCCAGTACTTC. It is translated as CSLLQGQETQYF. The chain combines TRBV20-1 with TRBJ2-5; a weak D match, TRBD1 (5 bases). V dropped 8 bases and J dropped 1 base, with 11 bases sitting between them. Looked up from germline, CDR1 is DFQATT and CDR2 is SNEGSKA (reference sequence). CDR3 size: 12 residues.

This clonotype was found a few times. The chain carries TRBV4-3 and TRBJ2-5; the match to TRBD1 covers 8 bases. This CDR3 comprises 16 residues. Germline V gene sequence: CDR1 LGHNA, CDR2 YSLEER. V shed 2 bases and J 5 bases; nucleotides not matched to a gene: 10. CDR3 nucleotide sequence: TGCGCCAGCAGCCAATGGGGCGACAGGGGCCCGGAGACCCAGTACTTC. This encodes CASSQWGDRGPETQYF.

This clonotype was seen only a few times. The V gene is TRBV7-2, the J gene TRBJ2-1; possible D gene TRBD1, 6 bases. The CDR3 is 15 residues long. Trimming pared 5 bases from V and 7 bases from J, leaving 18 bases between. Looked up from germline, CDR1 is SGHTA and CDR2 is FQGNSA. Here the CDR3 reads CASSTRQDSLNEQFF. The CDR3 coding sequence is TGTGCCAGCAGCACCCGACAGGATTCTTTGAATGAGCAGTTCTTC.

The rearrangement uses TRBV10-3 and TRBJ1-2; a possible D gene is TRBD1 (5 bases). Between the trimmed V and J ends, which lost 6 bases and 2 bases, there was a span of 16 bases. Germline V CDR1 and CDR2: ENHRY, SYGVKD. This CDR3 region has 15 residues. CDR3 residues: CAIRFTLRANYGYTF. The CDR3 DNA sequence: TGTGCCATCAGATTCACACTCAGGGCCAACTATGGCTACACCTTC.

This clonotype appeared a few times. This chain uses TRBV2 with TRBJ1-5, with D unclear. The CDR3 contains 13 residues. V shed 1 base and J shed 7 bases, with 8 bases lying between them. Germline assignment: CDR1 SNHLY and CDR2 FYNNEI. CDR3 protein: CASSEGFRQPQHF. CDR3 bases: TGTGCCAGCAGTGAAGGGTTCCGGCAGCCCCAGCATTTT.

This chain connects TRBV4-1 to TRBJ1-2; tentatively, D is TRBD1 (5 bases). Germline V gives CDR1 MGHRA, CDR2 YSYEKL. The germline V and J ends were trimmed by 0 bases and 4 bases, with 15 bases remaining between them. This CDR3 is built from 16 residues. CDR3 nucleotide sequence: TGCGCCAGCAGCCAAGATGGCAGGGAGCATTTCTATGGCTACACCTTC. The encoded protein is CASSQDGREHFYGYTF.

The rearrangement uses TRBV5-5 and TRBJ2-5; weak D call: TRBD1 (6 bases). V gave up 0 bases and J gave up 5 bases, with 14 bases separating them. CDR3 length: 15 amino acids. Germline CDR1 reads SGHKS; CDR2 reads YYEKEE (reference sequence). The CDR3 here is CASSLANPRGETQYF. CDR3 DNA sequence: TGTGCCAGCAGCTTGGCCAACCCTAGGGGGGAGACCCAGTACTTC. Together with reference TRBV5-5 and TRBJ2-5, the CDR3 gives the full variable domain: DAGVTQSPTHLIKTRGQQVTLRCSPISGHKSVSWYQQVLGQGPQFIFQYYEKEERGRGNFPDRFSARQFPNYSSELNVNALLLGDSALYLCASSLANPRGETQYFGPGTRLLVL.

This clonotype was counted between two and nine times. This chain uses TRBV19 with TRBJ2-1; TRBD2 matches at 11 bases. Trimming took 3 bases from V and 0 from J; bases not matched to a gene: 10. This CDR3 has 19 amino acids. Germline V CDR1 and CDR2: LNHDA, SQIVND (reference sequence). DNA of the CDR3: TGTGCCAGTAGTATTCGTCTAGCGGGGGGCCTAAGCTCCTACAATGAGCAGTTCTTC. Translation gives CASSIRLAGGLSSYNEQFF.

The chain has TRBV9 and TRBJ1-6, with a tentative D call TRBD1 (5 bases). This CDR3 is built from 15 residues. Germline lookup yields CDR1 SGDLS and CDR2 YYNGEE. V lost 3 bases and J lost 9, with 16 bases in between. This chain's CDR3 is CASSATLGPSSPLHF. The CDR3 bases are TGTGCCAGCAGCGCGACCCTGGGGCCCAGTTCACCCCTCCACTTT.

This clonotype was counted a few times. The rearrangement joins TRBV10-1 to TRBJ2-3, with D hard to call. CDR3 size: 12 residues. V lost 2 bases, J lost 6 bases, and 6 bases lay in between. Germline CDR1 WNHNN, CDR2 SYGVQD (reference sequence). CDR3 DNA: TGCGCCAGCAGTGAGCTGGGGGATACGCAGTATTTT. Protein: CASSELGDTQYF.